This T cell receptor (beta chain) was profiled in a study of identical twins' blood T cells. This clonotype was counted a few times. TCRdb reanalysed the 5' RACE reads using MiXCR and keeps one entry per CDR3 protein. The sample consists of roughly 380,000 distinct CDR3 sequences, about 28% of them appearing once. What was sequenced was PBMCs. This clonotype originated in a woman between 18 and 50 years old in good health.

CDR3 nucleotide sequence: TGTGCCCGAGGGGGTAGCAATCAGCCCCAGCATTTT. Its protein is CARGGSNQPQHF. This sequence joins TRBV6-4 and TRBJ1-5, with a tentative D call TRBD1 (6 bases). Germline V gene sequence: CDR1 MRHNA, CDR2 SNTAGT. V was cut by 11 bases and J by 0 bases, with 8 bases left in between. The CDR3 sequence is 12 residues long.